This T cell receptor beta chain was recovered during a study of T cells in Graves' hyperthyroidism and ophthalmopathy. Amplification of TCR beta CDR3 regions was performed using RNA transcripts as template. When the TCR CDR3 underwent first-round RT-PCR, the HTBI primer set was used. TCRdb ran MiXCR on the multiplex PCR reads and lists one entry per CDR3 protein. The data contain about 660,000 distinct CDR3 sequences, 45% of them singletons. This CDR3 is 14 amino acids long. The V gene end was trimmed by 7 bases and the J gene end by 5 bases; junction bases not matched to a gene: 10. Germline CDR1 is MNHEY and CDR2 is SVGAGI.

The chain couples TRBV6-5 to TRBJ2-5, with 7 nucleotides matching TRBD1. This TCR derives from an adult man with Graves' disease, either hyperthyroidism or ophthalmopathy (not recorded which). Source material: peripheral blood or thyroid tissue (not recorded which). As DNA, the CDR3 is TGTGCCAGCACAAGGACAGGTCTCTGGGAGACCCAGTACTTC. It yields the protein CASTRTGLWETQYF.